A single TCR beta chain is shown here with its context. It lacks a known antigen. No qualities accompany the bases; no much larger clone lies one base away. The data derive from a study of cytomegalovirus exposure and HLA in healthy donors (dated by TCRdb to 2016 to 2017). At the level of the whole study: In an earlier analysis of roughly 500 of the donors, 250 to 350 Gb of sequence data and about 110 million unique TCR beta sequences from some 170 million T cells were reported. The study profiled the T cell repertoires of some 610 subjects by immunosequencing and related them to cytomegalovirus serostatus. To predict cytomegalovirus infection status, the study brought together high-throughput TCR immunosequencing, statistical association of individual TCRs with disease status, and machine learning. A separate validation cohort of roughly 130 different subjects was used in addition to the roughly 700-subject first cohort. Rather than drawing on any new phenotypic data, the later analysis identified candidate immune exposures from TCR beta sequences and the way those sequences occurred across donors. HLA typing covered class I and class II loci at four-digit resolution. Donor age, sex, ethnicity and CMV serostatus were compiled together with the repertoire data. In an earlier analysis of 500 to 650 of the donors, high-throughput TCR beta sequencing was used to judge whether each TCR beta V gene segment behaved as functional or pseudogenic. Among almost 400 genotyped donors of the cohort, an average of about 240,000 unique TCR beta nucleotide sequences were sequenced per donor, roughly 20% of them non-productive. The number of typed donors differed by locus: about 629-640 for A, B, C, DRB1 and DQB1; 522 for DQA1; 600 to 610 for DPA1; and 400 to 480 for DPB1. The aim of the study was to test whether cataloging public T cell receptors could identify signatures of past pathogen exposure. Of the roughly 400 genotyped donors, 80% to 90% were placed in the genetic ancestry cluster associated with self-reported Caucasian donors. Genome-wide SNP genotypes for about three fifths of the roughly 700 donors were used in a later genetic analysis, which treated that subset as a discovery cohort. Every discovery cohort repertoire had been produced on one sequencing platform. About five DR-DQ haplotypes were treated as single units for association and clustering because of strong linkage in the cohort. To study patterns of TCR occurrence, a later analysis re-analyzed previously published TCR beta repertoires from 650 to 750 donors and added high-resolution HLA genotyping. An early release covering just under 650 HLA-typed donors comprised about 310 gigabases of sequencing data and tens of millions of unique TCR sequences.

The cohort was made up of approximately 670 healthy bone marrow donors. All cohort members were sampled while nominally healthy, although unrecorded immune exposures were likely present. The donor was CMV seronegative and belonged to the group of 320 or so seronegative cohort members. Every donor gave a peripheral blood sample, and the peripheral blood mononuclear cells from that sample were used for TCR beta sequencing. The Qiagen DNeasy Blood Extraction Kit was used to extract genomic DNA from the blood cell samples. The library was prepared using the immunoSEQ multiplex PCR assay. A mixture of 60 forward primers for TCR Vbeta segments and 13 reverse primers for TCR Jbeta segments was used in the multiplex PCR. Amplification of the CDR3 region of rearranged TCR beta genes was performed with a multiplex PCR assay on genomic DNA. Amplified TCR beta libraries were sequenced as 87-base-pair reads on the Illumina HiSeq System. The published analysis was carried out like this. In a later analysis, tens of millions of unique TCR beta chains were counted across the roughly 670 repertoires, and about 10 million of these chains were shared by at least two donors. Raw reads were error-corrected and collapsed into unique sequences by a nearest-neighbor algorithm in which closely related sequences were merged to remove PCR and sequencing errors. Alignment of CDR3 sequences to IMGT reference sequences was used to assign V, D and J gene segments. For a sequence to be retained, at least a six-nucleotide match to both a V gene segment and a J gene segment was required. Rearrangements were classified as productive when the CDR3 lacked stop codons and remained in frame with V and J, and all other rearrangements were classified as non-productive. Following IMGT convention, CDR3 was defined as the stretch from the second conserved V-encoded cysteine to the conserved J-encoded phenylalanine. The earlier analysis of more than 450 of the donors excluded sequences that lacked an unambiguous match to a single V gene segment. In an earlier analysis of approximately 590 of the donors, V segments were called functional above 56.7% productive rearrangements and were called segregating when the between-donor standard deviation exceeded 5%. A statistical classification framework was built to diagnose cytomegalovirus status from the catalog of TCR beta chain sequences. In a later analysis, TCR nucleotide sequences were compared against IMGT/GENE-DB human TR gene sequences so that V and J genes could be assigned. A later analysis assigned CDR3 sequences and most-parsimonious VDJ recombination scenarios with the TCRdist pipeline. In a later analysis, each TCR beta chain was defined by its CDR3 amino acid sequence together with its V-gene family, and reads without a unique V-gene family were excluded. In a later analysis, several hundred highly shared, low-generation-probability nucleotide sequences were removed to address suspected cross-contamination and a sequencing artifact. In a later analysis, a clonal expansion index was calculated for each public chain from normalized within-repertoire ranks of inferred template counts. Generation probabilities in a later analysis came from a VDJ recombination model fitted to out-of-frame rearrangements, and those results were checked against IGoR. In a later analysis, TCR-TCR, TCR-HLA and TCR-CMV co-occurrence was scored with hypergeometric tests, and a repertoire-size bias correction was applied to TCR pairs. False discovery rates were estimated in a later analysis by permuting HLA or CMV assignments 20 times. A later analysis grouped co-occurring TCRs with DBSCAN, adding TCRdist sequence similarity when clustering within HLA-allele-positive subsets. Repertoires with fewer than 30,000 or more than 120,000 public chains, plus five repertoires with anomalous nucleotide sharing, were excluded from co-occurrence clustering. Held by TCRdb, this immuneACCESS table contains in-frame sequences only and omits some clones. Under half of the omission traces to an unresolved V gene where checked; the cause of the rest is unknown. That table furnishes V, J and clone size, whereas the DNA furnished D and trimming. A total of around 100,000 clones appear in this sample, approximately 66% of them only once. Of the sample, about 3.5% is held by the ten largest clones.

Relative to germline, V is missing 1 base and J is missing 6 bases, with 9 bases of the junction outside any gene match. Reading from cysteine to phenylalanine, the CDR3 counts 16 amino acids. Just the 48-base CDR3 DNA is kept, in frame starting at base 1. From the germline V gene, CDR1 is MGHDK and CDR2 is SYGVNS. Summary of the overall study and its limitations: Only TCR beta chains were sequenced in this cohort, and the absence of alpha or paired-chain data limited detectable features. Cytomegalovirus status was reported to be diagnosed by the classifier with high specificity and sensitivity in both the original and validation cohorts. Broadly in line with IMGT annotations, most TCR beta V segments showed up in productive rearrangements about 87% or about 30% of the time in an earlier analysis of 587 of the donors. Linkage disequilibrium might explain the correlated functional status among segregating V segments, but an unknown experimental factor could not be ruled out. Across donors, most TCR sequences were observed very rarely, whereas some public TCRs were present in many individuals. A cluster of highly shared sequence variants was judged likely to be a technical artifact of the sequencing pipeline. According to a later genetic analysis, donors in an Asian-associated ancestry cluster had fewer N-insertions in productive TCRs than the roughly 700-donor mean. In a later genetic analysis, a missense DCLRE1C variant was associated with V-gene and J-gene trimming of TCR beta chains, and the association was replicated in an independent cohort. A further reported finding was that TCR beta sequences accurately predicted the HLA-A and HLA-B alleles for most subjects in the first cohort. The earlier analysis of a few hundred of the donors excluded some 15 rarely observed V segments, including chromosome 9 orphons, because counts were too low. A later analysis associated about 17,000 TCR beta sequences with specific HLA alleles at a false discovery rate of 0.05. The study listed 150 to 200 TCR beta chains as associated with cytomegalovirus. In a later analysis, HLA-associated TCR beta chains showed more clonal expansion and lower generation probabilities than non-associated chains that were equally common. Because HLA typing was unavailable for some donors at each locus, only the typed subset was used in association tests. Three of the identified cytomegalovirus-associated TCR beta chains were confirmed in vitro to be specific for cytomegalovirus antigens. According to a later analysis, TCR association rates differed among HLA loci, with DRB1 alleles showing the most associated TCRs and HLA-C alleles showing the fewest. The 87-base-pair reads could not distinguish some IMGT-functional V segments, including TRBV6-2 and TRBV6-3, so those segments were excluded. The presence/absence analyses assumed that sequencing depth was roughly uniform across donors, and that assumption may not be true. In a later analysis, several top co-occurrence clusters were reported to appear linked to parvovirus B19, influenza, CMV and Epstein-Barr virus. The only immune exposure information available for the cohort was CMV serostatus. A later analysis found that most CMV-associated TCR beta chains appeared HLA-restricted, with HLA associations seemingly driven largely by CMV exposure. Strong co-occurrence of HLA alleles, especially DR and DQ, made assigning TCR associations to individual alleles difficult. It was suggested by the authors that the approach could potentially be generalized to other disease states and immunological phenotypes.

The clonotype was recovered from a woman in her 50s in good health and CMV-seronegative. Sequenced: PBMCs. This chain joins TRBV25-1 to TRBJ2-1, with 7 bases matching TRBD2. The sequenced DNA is TGTGCCAGCAGTGAATCCCCGGCGGGAGTGGGCAATGAGCAGTTCTTC. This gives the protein CASSESPAGVGNEQFF.